These 5 T cell receptor beta chains were sequenced from one sample in a study of blood T cell repertoires in COVID-19. Profiling relied on immunoSEQ multiplex PCR, and the TCRdb table lists in-frame clones only, not all of them. The repertoire holds about 300,000 clones, about 85% seen once, with 1.5% to 2% in the top ten. The material sequenced was PBMCs or T cells enriched from blood (not recorded which). These receptors all stem from a woman in her twenties or thirties who had been exposed to COVID-19.

This clone appeared once. The CDR3: CASSVGGMRGLAKNIQYF. DNA of the CDR3: TGTGCCAGCAGCGTAGGGGGTATGCGGGGCCTAGCCAAAAACATTCAGTACTTC. This rearrangement joins TRBV9 to TRBJ2-4, with D perhaps TRBD2 (6 bases). CDR1 and CDR2 from the germline V gene are SGDLS and YYNGEE. The CDR3 length is 18 residues. Trimming took off 0 bases at V and 0 bases at J, with 16 bases between the two ends.

The chain is built from TRBV27 and TRBJ2-1, with 7 bases aligning to TRBD1. With V trimmed by 6 bases and J by 0 bases, 8 bases remained unmatched. Looked up from germline, CDR1 is MNHEY and CDR2 is SMNVEV (reference sequence). The CDR3 sequence is 16 residues long. The CDR3 loop is CASRISQGSSYNEQFF. For the CDR3, the DNA is TGTGCCAGCAGGATATCACAGGGGAGCTCCTACAATGAGCAGTTCTTC.

The CDR3 protein is CARSSGGRDEQFF. The CDR3 bases are TGTGCCAGGTCTAGCGGGGGGCGCGATGAGCAGTTCTTC. The chain combines TRBV7-9 with TRBJ2-1; 11 positions match TRBD2. With 9 bases clipped from V and 8 bases from J, the junction kept 6 bases outside the gene matches. The CDR3 spans 13 residues. Per germline, CDR1 SEHNR and CDR2 FQNEAQ (reference sequence).

V and J are TRBV30 and TRBJ1-3; D ambiguous. Germline CDR1 and CDR2: GTSNPN and SVGIG (reference sequence). Trimming stripped 3 bases from V and 0 bases from J, with 9 bases between. This CDR3 contains 14 residues. CDR3 bases: TGTGCCTGGAGGACGGTAGCCTCTGGAAACACCATATATTTT. Translated, it gives CAWRTVASGNTIYF.

The rearrangement joins TRBV5-1 to TRBJ1-2; no clear D. The germline V gene has CDR1 SGHRS and CDR2 YFSETQ. Trimming removed 0 bases from V and 4 bases from J, with 13 bases in between. CDR3 length: 15 residues. The DNA of the CDR3 is TGCGCCAGCAGCTTGGCCACATTAATCCCCTATGGCTACACCTTC. It yields the protein CASSLATLIPYGYTF.